The entry below describes one TCR beta chain. The sample belongs to a study of OX40 agonist ivuxolimab in advanced cancers. Here immunoSEQ multiplex PCR was the method, and the copy in TCRdb shows in-frame clones only, minus some. The sample yields some 74,000 clones, roughly four fifths seen once. The V gene's germline CDR1 is KGHSH and CDR2 LQKENI. V gave up 6 bases and J gave up 4 bases; unmatched junction bases: 9. The CDR3 has 16 residues. The chain uses TRBV18 and TRBJ1-5; 10 bases agree with TRBD1. Sequencing used CD4+ or CD8+ T cells sorted from blood, obtained in a trial of the OX40 agonist ivuxolimab. This TCR was recovered from an adult with an advanced solid tumor such as melanoma, head and neck, liver or kidney cancer. DNA for the CDR3: TGTGCCAGCTCCTCCCGGACAGGGGGAATAAATCAGCCCCAGCATTTT. This sequence encodes CASSSRTGGINQPQHF.